The sequence of this T cell receptor beta chain was determined in a study of regulatory T cells in long-lasting Graves disease. Across the study: By definition, persistent Graves' disease involved antithyroid drugs for over 5 years alongside positive TSH receptor antibodies. The study's findings and limits: Tissue studied was limited to peripheral blood, excluding thyroid tissue.

Time point meaning: persistent/refractory GD, antithyroid drugs over 5 years with positive TRAb. Making the TCR library involved RNA that had been extracted from PBMCs. Germline V gene lookup returns CDR1 PRHDT and CDR2 FYEKMQ (reference sequence). Losses at the gene ends were 5 bases for V and 2 bases for J; bases not matched to a gene: 7. This CDR3 region has 15 residues. In its sample, this clonotype was seen a few times. What it recognizes is unknown. Building the TCR beta libraries relied on iRepertoire HTBI primers, and CDR3 regions underwent Arm-PCR. As originally analysed: Detected in the samples were about 58 TRBV and under 15 TRBJ segments. Using its own MiXCR run on the multiplex PCR reads, TCRdb lists one record per CDR3 protein. The V and J calls and clone size are TCRdb's, not the authors'. This sample has roughly 400,000 distinct CDR3 sequences, with around 23% found just once.

This sequence originates from a female donor with Graves disease. The sample in question was peripheral blood mononuclear cells (PBMCs), obtained when the disease was refractory, from a patient treated with antithyroid drugs. The V call is TRBV13, the J call TRBJ2-5; 8 bases align to TRBD2. CDR3 in amino acids: CASSPDGGGQETQYF. The CDR3 bases are TGTGCCAGCAGCCCAGACGGGGGGGGACAAGAGACCCAGTACTTC.